This T cell receptor (beta chain) derives from a study of T cell responses to AZD1222 COVID-19 vaccine. TCRdb's table, derived via immunoSEQ multiplex PCR, lists solely in-frame clones and lacks some. The table has about 150,000 clones, more than 75% seen once. This CDR3 is 19 amino acids long. The junction had 9 bases not matched to a gene; V was cut back by 2 bases and J by 3 bases. The V gene's germline CDR1 is LGHNA and CDR2 YNFKEQ. This TCR was sampled from an adult who received the AZD1222 COVID-19 vaccine. V usage is TRBV4-2 and J usage is TRBJ2-2; 13 positions agree with TRBD2. The sequencing here drew on peripheral blood, taken 28 days after the second AZD1222 dose. The CDR3 loop reads CASSQRTSGSGGDTGELFF. The CDR3 bases are TGTGCCAGCAGCCAAAGGACTAGCGGGAGCGGTGGTGACACCGGGGAGCTGTTTTTT.